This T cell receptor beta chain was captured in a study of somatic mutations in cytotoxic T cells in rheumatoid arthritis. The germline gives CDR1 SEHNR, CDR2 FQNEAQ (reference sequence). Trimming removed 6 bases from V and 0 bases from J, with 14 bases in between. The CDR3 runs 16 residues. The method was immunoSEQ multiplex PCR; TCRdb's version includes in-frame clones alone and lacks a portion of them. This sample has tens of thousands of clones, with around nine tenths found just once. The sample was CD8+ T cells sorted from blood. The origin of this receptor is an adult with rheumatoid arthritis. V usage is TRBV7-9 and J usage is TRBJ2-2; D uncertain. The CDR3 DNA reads TGTGCCAGCAGTGTACAAGACTTTACGAACACCGGGGAGCTGTTTTTT. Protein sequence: CASSVQDFTNTGELFF.